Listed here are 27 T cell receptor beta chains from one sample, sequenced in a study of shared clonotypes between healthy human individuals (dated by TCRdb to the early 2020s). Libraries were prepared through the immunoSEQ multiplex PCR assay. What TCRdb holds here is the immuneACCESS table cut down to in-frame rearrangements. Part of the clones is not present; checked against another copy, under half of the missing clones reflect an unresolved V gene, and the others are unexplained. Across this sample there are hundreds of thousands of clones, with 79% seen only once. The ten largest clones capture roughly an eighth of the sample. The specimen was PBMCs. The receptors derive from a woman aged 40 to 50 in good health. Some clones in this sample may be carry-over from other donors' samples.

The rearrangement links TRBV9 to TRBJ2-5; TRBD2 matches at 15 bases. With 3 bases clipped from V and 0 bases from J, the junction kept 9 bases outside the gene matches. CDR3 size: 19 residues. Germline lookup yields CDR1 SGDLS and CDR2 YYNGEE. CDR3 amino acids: CASSAGPGTSGGNQETQYF. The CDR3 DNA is TGTGCCAGCAGCGCGGGCCCCGGGACTAGCGGGGGGAACCAAGAGACCCAGTACTTC.

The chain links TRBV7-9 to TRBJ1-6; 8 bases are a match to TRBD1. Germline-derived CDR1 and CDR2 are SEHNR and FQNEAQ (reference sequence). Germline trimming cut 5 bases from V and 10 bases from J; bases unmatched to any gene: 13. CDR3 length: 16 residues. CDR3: CASSRGQGLGWSPLHF. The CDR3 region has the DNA TGTGCCAGCAGCAGAGGACAGGGCTTAGGGTGGTCACCCCTCCACTTT.

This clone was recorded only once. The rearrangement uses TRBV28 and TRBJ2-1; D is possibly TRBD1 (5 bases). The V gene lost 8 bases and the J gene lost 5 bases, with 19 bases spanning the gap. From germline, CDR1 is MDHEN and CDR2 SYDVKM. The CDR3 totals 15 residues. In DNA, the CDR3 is TGTGCCAGCGGGGATCAGGGTTTTGTGGACAATGAGCAGTTCTTC. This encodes CASGDQGFVDNEQFF.

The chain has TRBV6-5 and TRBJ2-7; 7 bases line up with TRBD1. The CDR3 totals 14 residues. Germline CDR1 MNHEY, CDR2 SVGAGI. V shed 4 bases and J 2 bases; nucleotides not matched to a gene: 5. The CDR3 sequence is CASSSDRVTYEQYF. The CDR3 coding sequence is TGTGCCAGCAGTTCCGACAGGGTGACCTACGAGCAGTACTTC.

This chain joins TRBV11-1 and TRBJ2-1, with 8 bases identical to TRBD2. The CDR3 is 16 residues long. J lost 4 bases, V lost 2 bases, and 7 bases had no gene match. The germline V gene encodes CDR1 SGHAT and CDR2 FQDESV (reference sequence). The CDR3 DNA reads TGTGCCAGCAGCTTACTCCTAGCGGGCTCATACAATGAGCAGTTCTTC. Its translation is CASSLLLAGSYNEQFF.

The CDR3 loop is CASSFRGSTDTQYF. DNA of the CDR3: TGTGCCAGCAGTTTCCGGGGCAGCACAGATACGCAGTATTTT. The chain joins TRBV28 to TRBJ2-3; D tentatively reads TRBD1 or TRBD2 (5 bases each). This CDR3 is 14 amino acids long. Germline loops: CDR1 MDHEN, CDR2 SYDVKM. Trimming shortened V by 3 bases and J by 0 bases, and 7 bases separated the two germline ends.

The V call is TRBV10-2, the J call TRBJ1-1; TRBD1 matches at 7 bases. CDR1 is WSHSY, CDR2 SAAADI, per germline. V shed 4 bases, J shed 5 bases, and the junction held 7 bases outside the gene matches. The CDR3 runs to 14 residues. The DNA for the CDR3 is TGCGCCAGCAGTGCTAACAGGGGTGGGACTGAAGCTTTCTTT. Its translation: CASSANRGGTEAFF.

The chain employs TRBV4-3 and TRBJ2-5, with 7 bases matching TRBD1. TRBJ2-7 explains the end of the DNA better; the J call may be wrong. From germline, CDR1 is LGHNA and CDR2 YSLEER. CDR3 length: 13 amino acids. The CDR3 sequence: CASSRGTAYEQYF. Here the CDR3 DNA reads TGCGCCAGCAGCCGAGGGACAGCCTACGAGCAGTACTTC.

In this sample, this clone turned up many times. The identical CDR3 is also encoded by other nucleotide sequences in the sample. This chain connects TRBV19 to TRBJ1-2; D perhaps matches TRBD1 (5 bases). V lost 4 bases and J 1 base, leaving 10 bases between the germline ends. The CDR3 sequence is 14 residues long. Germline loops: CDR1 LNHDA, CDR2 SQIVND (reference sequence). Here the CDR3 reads CASSNPGINYGYTF. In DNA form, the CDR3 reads TGTGCCAGTAGTAACCCAGGGATTAACTATGGCTACACCTTC. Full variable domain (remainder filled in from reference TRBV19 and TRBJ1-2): DGGITQSPKYLFRKEGQNVTLSCEQNLNHDAMYWYRQDPGQGLRLIYYSQIVNDFQKGDIAEGYSVSREKKESFPLTVTSAQKNPTAFYLCASSNPGINYGYTFGSGTRLTVV.

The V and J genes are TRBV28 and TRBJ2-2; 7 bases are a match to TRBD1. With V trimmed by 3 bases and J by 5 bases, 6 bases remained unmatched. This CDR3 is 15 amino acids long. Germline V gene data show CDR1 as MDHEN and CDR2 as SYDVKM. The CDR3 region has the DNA TGTGCCAGCAGTTTGGGGCAGGGGGAGACCGGGGAGCTGTTTTTT. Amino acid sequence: CASSLGQGETGELFF.

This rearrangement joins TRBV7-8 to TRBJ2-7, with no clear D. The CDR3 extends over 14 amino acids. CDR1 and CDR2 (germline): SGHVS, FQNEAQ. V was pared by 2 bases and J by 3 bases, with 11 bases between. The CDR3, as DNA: TGTGCCAGCAGCTTAATCATCCCCGGCTACGAGCAGTACTTC. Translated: CASSLIIPGYEQYF.

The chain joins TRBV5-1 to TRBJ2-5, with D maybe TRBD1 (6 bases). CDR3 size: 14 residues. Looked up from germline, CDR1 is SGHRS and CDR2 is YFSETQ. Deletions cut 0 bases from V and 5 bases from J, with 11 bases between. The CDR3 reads CASSLDPGVETQYF. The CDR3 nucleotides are TGCGCCAGCAGCTTGGATCCAGGGGTTGAGACCCAGTACTTC.

CDR3 bases: TGTGCCAGCAGCCGAGGACCGGGACTAGGAAACCAAGAGACCCAGTACTTC. It translates to CASSRGPGLGNQETQYF. The rearrangement uses TRBV7-2 and TRBJ2-5, with 8 bases identical to TRBD2. Germline lookup yields CDR1 SGHTA and CDR2 FQGNSA. The CDR3 runs to 17 residues. V gave up 5 bases and J gave up 0 bases; unmatched junction bases: 11.

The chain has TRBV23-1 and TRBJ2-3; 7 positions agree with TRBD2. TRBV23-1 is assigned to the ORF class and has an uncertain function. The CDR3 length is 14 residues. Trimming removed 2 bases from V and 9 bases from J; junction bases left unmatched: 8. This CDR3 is CASSQGGRARTQYF. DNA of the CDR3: TGCGCCAGCAGTCAAGGTGGGAGGGCTCGGACGCAGTATTTT.

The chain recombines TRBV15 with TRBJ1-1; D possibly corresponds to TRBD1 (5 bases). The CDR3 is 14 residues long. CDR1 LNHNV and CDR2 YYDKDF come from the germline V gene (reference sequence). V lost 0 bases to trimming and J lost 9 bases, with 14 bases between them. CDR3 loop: CATSRDGRQNQAFF. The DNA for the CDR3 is TGTGCCACCAGCAGAGATGGCCGACAGAACCAAGCTTTCTTT.

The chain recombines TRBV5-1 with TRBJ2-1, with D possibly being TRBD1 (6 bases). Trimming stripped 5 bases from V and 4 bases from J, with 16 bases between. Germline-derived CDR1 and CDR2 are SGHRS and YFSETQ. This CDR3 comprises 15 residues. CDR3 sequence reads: CASRPTGTNYNEQFF. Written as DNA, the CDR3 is TGCGCCAGCAGACCGACCGGGACAAATTACAATGAGCAGTTCTTC.

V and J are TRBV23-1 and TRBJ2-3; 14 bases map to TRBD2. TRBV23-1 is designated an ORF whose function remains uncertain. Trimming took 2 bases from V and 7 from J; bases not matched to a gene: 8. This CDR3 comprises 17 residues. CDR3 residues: CASSQPPGTSGSYTQYF. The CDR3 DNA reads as TGCGCCAGCAGTCAACCGCCCGGGACTAGCGGGAGTTATACGCAGTATTTT.

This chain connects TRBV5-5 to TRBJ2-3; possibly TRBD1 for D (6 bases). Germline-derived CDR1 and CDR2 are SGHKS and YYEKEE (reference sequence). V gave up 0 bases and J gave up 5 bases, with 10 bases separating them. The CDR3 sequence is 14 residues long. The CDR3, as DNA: TGTGCCAGCAGCTTGGTTCTCAGGGGAGATACGCAGTATTTT. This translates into CASSLVLRGDTQYF. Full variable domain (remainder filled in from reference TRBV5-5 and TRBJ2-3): DAGVTQSPTHLIKTRGQQVTLRCSPISGHKSVSWYQQVLGQGPQFIFQYYEKEERGRGNFPDRFSARQFPNYSSELNVNALLLGDSALYLCASSLVLRGDTQYFGPGTRLTVL.

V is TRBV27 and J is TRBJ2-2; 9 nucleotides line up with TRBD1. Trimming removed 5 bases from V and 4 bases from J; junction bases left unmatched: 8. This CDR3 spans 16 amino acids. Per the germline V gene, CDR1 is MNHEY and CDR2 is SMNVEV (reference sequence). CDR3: CASSPGQGTGTGELFF. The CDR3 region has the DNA TGTGCCAGCAGTCCCGGACAGGGGACGGGCACCGGGGAGCTGTTTTTT.

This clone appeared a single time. CDR3 bases: TGTGCCAGCAGCTTAAATCCAGCGAGCTCCTACAATGAGCAGTTCTTC. This codes for CASSLNPASSYNEQFF. The rearrangement joins TRBV7-2 to TRBJ2-1, with D unresolved. The germline V and J ends were trimmed by 2 bases and 0 bases, with 11 bases remaining between them. This CDR3 contains 16 residues. Germline V gives CDR1 SGHTA, CDR2 FQGNSA.

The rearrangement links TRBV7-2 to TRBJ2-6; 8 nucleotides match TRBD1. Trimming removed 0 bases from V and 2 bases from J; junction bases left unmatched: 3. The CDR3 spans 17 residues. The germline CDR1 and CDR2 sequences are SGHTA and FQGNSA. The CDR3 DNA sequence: TGTGCCAGCAGCTTAGCACCGACAGGGGCTGGGGCCAACGTCCTGACTTTC. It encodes CASSLAPTGAGANVLTF.

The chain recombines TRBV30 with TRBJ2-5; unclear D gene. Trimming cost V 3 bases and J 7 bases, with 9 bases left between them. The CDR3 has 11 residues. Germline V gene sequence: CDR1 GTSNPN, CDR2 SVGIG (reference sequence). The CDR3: CAWSHLRTQYF. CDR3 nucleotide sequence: TGTGCCTGGAGCCACTTACGGACCCAGTACTTC.

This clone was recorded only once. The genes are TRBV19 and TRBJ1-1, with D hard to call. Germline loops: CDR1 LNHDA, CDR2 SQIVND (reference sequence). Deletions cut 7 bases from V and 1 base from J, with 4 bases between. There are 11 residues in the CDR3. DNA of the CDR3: TGTGCCAGTAAGTGGAACACTGAAGCTTTCTTT. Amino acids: CASKWNTEAFF. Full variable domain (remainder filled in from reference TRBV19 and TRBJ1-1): DGGITQSPKYLFRKEGQNVTLSCEQNLNHDAMYWYRQDPGQGLRLIYYSQIVNDFQKGDIAEGYSVSREKKESFPLTVTSAQKNPTAFYLCASKWNTEAFFGQGTRLTVV.

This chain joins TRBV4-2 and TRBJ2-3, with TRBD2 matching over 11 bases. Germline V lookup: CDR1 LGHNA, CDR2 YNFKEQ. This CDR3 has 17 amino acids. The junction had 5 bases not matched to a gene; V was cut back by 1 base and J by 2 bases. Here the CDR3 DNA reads TGTGCCAGCAGCCAAGTCCCGGGACTAGCGGCCACAGATACGCAGTATTTT. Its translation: CASSQVPGLAATDTQYF.

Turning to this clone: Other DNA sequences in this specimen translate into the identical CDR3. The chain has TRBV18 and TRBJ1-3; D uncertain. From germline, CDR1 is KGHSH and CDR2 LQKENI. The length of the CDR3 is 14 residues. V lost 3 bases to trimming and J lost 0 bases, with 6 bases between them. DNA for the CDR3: TGTGCCAGCTCACCGGCGAACTCTGGAAACACCATATATTTT. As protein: CASSPANSGNTIYF.

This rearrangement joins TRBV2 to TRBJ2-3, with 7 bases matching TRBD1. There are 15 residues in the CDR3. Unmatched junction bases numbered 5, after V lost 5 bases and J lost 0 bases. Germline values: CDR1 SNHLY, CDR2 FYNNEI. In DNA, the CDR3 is TGTGCCAGCAGTAGCCCGGGACAGAGCACAGATACGCAGTATTTT. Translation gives CASSSPGQSTDTQYF.

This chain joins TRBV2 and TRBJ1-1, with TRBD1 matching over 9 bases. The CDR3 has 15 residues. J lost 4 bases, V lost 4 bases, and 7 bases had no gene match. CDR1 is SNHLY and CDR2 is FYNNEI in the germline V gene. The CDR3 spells CASSAGQGRSTEAFF. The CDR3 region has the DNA TGTGCCAGCAGTGCAGGACAGGGGAGGAGCACTGAAGCTTTCTTT.